A selection of T cell receptor beta chains follows, all from one sample in a study of identical twins. Each CDR3 protein gets one entry after TCRdb re-called the 5' RACE reads with MiXCR. The sample includes about 250,000 distinct CDR3 sequences, roughly 13% of them seen just once. Material: memory (CD45RO+) T cells sorted from blood. These receptors all come from a woman under 30 in good health. CDR3s include the opening cysteine and the closing phenylalanine or tryptophan. The order of the fields is clone size, V gene, D gene, J gene, CDR3 DNA, CDR3 protein. The D gene is left open where the match is weak. Size tells how often a clone was seen (once, few, many) or the class of an expanded clone, and some rows leave it out.

-	TRBV5-1	TRBD2	TRBJ2-5	TGCGCCAGCATGTGGCGGGAGGGTGAGACCCAGTACTTC	CASMWREGETQYF
few	TRBV24-1	-	TRBJ1-1	TGTGCCACCAGTGAGGGGTCAGACTCTGAAGCTTTCTTT	CATSEGSDSEAFF
-	TRBV5-1	TRBD1	TRBJ2-7	TGCGCCAGCAGTTATGACAGGGTAGGCTACGAGCAGTACTTC	CASSYDRVGYEQYF
many	TRBV5-1	-	TRBJ1-6	TGCGCCAGCAAAAGGAGGGTACCCCTCCACTTT	CASKRRVPLHF
-	TRBV20-1	-	TRBJ2-3	TGCAGTGCTAGAAATACAAACACAGATACGCAGTATTTT	CSARNTNTDTQYF
few	TRBV5-1	-	TRBJ2-5	TGCGCCAGCAGCTTGGAAGCGGGCGGGTACCAAGAGACCCAGTACTTC	CASSLEAGGYQETQYF
few	TRBV6-5	TRBD2	TRBJ2-7	TGTGCCAGCAGACCCCTAGCGGGGAGCTACGAGCAGTACTTC	CASRPLAGSYEQYF
many	TRBV12-3/TRBV12-4	-	TRBJ1-6	TGTGCCAGCAGCCTCAATCACGGCGGTTCACCCCTCCACTTT	CASSLNHGGSPLHF
many	TRBV9	TRBD1	TRBJ2-7	TGTGCCAGCAGCCCCCGGGGACAGGACACCTACGAGCAGTACTTC	CASSPRGQDTYEQYF
-	TRBV20-1	TRBD1	TRBJ1-5	TGCAGTGCTATTACAGGGGGCAATCAGCCCCAGCATTTT	CSAITGGNQPQHF
many	TRBV4-3	-	TRBJ1-3	TGCGCCAGCAGCCAAGATCTAACAGCTGGAAACACCATATATTTT	CASSQDLTAGNTIYF